The source of this TCR beta chain is a study of blood T cell repertoires in COVID-19. With 5 bases clipped from V and 1 base from J, the junction kept 3 bases outside the gene matches. Germline V lookup: CDR1 SGHRS, CDR2 YFSETQ. This CDR3 spans 13 amino acids. TCRdb's copy holds only in-frame clones and misses some; the assay was immunoSEQ multiplex PCR. The data contain about 150,000 clones, 60% to 80% of them singletons. Sequencing input: peripheral blood. The chain uses TRBV5-1 and TRBJ2-7; TRBD1 matches at 7 bases. The source of this sequence is a man aged 55 to 69 who had recovered from COVID-19. CDR3 sequence: CASRTGQSYEQYF. DNA for the CDR3: TGCGCCAGCAGAACGGGACAGTCCTACGAGCAGTACTTC.